This TCR beta chain was obtained from a study of blood T cell repertoires in COVID-19. The overall study: Researchers got acute and convalescent COVID-19 samples from the United States, Italy and Spain.

Germline CDR1 is SGHAT and CDR2 is FQNNGV. V was shortened by 5 bases and J by 6 bases, with 22 bases between the two germline ends. The CDR3 spans 16 residues. Study processing details: Researchers report that nucleated cell counts were estimated from reference gene primer amplification. Some clones are missing from TCRdb's copy, which holds only in-frame ones; the method was immunoSEQ multiplex PCR. The V and J calls and clone size are taken from that table; D and trimming were inferred from the DNA. The sample has roughly 250,000 clones, 85% to 90% seen once. The clonotype originates from a woman between 40 and 55 years old with acute or convalescent COVID-19. V usage is TRBV11-2 and J usage is TRBJ1-2, with a possible D match to TRBD1 (5 bases). The sequenced material came from peripheral blood. DNA of the CDR3: TGTGCCAGCAGCCCGGCCCGAGGCAGGGACTTAGATGGCTACACCTTC. This translates into CASSPARGRDLDGYTF.